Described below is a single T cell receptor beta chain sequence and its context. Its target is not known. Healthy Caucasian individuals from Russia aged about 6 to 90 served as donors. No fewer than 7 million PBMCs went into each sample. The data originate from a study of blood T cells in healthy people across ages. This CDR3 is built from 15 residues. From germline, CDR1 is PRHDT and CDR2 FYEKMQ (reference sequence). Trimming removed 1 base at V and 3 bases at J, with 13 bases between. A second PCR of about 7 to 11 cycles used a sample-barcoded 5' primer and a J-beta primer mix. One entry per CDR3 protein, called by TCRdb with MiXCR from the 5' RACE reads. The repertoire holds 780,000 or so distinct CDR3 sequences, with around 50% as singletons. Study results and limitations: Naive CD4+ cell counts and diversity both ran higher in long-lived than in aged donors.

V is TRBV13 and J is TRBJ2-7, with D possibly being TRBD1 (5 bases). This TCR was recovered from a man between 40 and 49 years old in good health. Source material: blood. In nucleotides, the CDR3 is TGTGCCAGCAGCTTAGTCCAGGGAAGGTACTACGAGCAGTACTTC. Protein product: CASSLVQGRYYEQYF. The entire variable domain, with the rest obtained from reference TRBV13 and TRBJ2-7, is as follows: AAGVIQSPRHLIKEKRETATLKCYPIPRHDTVYWYQQGPGQDPQFLISFYEKMQSDKGSIPDRFSAQQFSDYHSELNMSSLELGDSALYFCASSLVQGRYYEQYFGPGTRLTVT.